The 23 T cell receptor beta chains in this list originate from one sample, sequenced in a study of response to subunit inactivated influenza vaccine. TCRdb independently ran MiXCR on the RT-PCR reads; one entry per CDR3 protein. This table holds about 570,000 distinct CDR3 sequences, over 9% found once. These records were also assigned to another study, of T cells expressing NK-cell markers. From that study: The TCR beta cDNA came from 5'RACE template switching with UMIs.

The sequences come from PBMCs from blood, collected on the day of vaccination. The receptors were sampled from a man aged 50 to 60 who received an inactivated influenza vaccine.

The V gene is TRBV28, the J gene TRBJ2-4, with D possibly being TRBD2 (5 bases). Trimming cost V 3 bases and J 3 bases, with 15 bases left between them. The CDR3 runs to 16 residues. Germline CDR1 is MDHEN and CDR2 is SYDVKM. The CDR3 nucleotides read TGTGCCAGCAGTTTTAGAGGGTTAAAGGACAAAAACATTCAGTACTTC. Translated, it gives CASSFRGLKDKNIQYF.

The J gene is TRBJ2-1, the V gene TRBV7-8, with D perhaps matching TRBD1 (5 bases). Germline-derived CDR1 and CDR2 are SGHVS and FQNEAQ. V was clipped by 2 bases and J by 5 bases, with 16 bases between them. This CDR3 comprises 16 residues. The DNA of the CDR3 is TGTGCCAGCAGCTTACAACGTGTGGCAGGGCACAATGAGCAGTTCTTC. It translates to CASSLQRVAGHNEQFF.

This clonotype was observed a few times. The chain couples TRBV20-1 to TRBJ2-1; no reliable D call. The CDR3 spans 12 residues. Germline V lookup: CDR1 DFQATT, CDR2 SNEGSKA (reference sequence). V was pared by 5 bases and J by 15 bases, with 20 bases between. The CDR3 spells CSALLGQDARFF. CDR3 bases: TGCAGTGCTCTTCTAGGCCAGGACGCTCGGTTCTTC.

The chain employs TRBV7-2 and TRBJ2-2, with D uncertain. The germline gives CDR1 SGHTA, CDR2 FQGNSA. The CDR3 is made up of 15 amino acids. With 2 bases removed from V and 5 bases from J, the gap between germline ends came to 12 bases. In DNA form, the CDR3 reads TGTGCCAGCAGCTTATGGGAAGGTCTTACCGGGGAGCTGTTTTTT. It codes for CASSLWEGLTGELFF.

This clonotype was seen a handful of times. The chain uses TRBV29-1 and TRBJ1-1, with TRBD1 as a possible D gene (6 bases). Germline V gene lookup returns CDR1 SQVTM and CDR2 ANQGSEA. V was trimmed by 6 bases and J by 4 bases, leaving 18 bases between them. The CDR3 covers 14 residues. As DNA, the CDR3 is TGCAGCGTCGCGGGACACTACGGGAGCACTGAAGCTTTCTTT. Translated: CSVAGHYGSTEAFF. Based on the CDR3 plus reference TRBV29-1 and TRBJ1-1, the full variable domain is SAVISQKPSRDICQRGTSLTIQCQVDSQVTMMFWYRQQPGQSLTLIATANQGSEATYESGFVIDKFPISRPNLTFSTLTVSNMSPEDSSIYLCSVAGHYGSTEAFFGQGTRLTVV.

The chain uses TRBV5-1 and TRBJ2-7, with TRBD1 identical over 10 bases. Unmatched junction bases numbered 7, after V lost 4 bases and J lost 6 bases. This CDR3 region has 14 residues. Germline V CDR1 and CDR2: SGHRS, YFSETQ. CDR3 in amino acids: CASSVGDRGVEQYF. CDR3 bases: TGCGCCAGCAGCGTAGGGGACAGGGGAGTCGAGCAGTACTTC.

This clonotype was found a few times. The chain has TRBV4-3 and TRBJ2-2, with 8 bases that match TRBD1. The J segment lost 6 bases and the V segment lost 3 bases, leaving 3 bases of the junction unmatched. Germline loops: CDR1 LGHNA, CDR2 YSLEER. The CDR3 contains 14 residues. The CDR3 region is CASSHRGLAGELFF. Written as DNA, the CDR3 is TGCGCCAGCAGCCACAGGGGGCTTGCCGGGGAGCTGTTTTTT.

Here the CDR3 DNA reads TGTGCCAGCTCAACCAGGACGAATAAGAACACTGAAGCTTTCTTT. Its translation: CASSTRTNKNTEAFF. The rearrangement joins TRBV18 to TRBJ1-1; D is uncertain. This CDR3 is 15 amino acids long. Trimming took off 5 bases at V and 1 base at J, with 14 bases between the two ends. Germline V gives CDR1 KGHSH, CDR2 LQKENI.

This clonotype has a handful of counts. The genes are TRBV5-6 and TRBJ2-7, with 7 bases fitting TRBD1. The junction had 5 bases not matched to a gene; V was cut back by 5 bases and J by 3 bases. The CDR3 runs to 13 residues. Germline values: CDR1 SGHDT, CDR2 YYEEEE. The CDR3 reads CASRPRQGYEQYF. For the CDR3, the DNA is TGTGCCAGCAGACCCCGACAGGGCTACGAGCAGTACTTC.

This chain connects TRBV7-9 to TRBJ1-1; D might be TRBD1 (6 bases). V was pared by 8 bases and J by 1 base, with 11 bases between. The CDR3 extends over 13 amino acids. CDR1 is SEHNR, CDR2 FQNEAQ, per germline (reference sequence). The CDR3 bases are TGTGCCAGCGTAAGGACAGCGAACACTGAAGCTTTCTTT. This gives the protein CASVRTANTEAFF.

This clonotype was observed at least ten times. This sequence joins TRBV5-1 and TRBJ2-3; TRBD1 is a possible D gene (6 bases). This CDR3 comprises 15 residues. Germline V CDR1 and CDR2: SGHRS, YFSETQ. Trimming shortened V by 3 bases and J by 2 bases, and 13 bases separated the two germline ends. The CDR3 region is CASSWRQGYTDTQYF. Written as DNA, the CDR3 is TGCGCCAGCAGCTGGAGGCAGGGGTACACAGATACGCAGTATTTT.

The gene calls are TRBV7-9 and TRBJ2-7; the D is unclear. CDR1 and CDR2 from the germline V gene are SEHNR and FQNEAQ (reference sequence). With 5 bases removed from V and 6 bases from J, the gap between germline ends came to 11 bases. The CDR3 spans 12 residues. This CDR3 is CASSARWGEQYF. CDR3 bases: TGTGCCAGCAGCGCTAGATGGGGCGAGCAGTACTTC.

This clonotype showed up just a few times. The chain links TRBV20-1 to TRBJ2-7, with 8 positions matching TRBD2. Germline V lookup: CDR1 DFQATT, CDR2 SNEGSKA (reference sequence). V was clipped by 0 bases and J by 4 bases; unmatched bases: 8. The CDR3 is 15 amino acids. The CDR3 spells CSARDPTGGPYEQYF. CDR3 in DNA: TGCAGTGCTAGAGATCCAACGGGAGGGCCGTACGAGCAGTACTTC.

This clonotype has ten or more counts. The chain recombines TRBV4-1 with TRBJ2-1; the match to TRBD2 covers 13 bases. The CDR3 sequence is 16 residues long. J was trimmed by 7 bases and V by 4 bases; bases with no gene match: 7. Per the germline V gene, CDR1 is MGHRA and CDR2 is YSYEKL. CDR3 in DNA: TGCGCCAGCAGCCGACTAGCGGGGGGCTCGGGTAATGAGCAGTTCTTC. This codes for CASSRLAGGSGNEQFF.

The CDR3 loop is CASSLDSANTEAFF. For the CDR3, the DNA is TGCGCCAGCAGCTTGGATTCAGCGAACACTGAAGCTTTCTTT. The chain employs TRBV5-1 and TRBJ1-1, with D hard to call. The germline CDR1 and CDR2 sequences are SGHRS and YFSETQ. The CDR3 length is 14 residues. Trimming pared 0 bases from V and 1 base from J, leaving 7 bases between. Full variable domain (missing parts from reference TRBV5-1 and TRBJ1-1): KAGVTQTPRYLIKTRGQQVTLSCSPISGHRSVSWYQQTPGQGLQFLFEYFSETQRNKGNFPGRFSGRQFSNSRSEMNVSTLELGDSALYLCASSLDSANTEAFFGQGTRLTVV.

The V gene is TRBV2, the J gene TRBJ1-1; TRBD1 agrees at 7 bases. The germline CDR1 and CDR2 sequences are SNHLY and FYNNEI. The CDR3 extends over 13 amino acids. The ends lost 7 bases at V and 5 bases at J; junction bases unmatched: 7. Here the CDR3 DNA reads TGTGCCAGCAATGGACAGGCGAGAACTGAAGCTTTCTTT. Its protein product is CASNGQARTEAFF.

J is TRBJ1-2 and V is TRBV30; a possible D gene is TRBD1 (5 bases). From germline, CDR1 is GTSNPN and CDR2 SVGIG (reference sequence). This CDR3 spans 11 amino acids. V gave up 5 bases and J gave up 3 bases, with 7 bases separating them. The CDR3 spells CAWETDYGYTF. CDR3 DNA: TGTGCCTGGGAGACAGACTATGGCTACACCTTC.

V usage is TRBV7-2 and J usage is TRBJ1-5, with 10 positions matching TRBD1. The V gene's germline CDR1 is SGHTA and CDR2 FQGNSA. The CDR3 covers 17 residues. V lost 5 bases and J lost 5; bases outside the gene matches: 12. The CDR3 DNA sequence: TGTGCCAGCAGCCGGACAGGGGGAGGCCGGATTGATCAGCCCCAGCATTTT. Translated: CASSRTGGGRIDQPQHF.

V usage is TRBV5-5 and J usage is TRBJ2-4, with 9 bases fitting TRBD1. There are 13 residues in the CDR3. V trimming: 5 bases; J trimming: 8 bases; junction bases outside the gene matches: 5. Germline assignment: CDR1 SGHKS and CDR2 YYEKEE (reference sequence). CDR3 DNA: TGTGCCAGCAGGGGACAGGGAGGAGACATTCAGTACTTC. Encoded protein: CASRGQGGDIQYF.

This clonotype was seen at least ten times. The rearrangement uses TRBV4-2 and TRBJ2-3, with 11 bases lining up with TRBD2. V dropped 0 bases and J dropped 4; count of bases not matched to a gene: 3. This CDR3 contains 16 residues. Per the germline V gene, CDR1 is LGHNA and CDR2 is YNFKEQ. CDR3 DNA: TGTGCCAGCAGCCAAGATCAACTAGCGGGAGCAGATACGCAGTATTTT. Translating gives CASSQDQLAGADTQYF.

This clonotype came up many times. This rearrangement joins TRBV7-8 to TRBJ1-1; possibly TRBD1 for D (6 bases). Trimming took off 3 bases at V and 4 bases at J, with 18 bases between the two ends. The CDR3 runs 16 residues. Germline CDR1 and CDR2: SGHVS and FQNEAQ. The CDR3 DNA reads as TGTGCCAGCAGCTTTCGCAGGGCAGGGGTCGTCACTGAAGCTTTCTTT. Translated: CASSFRRAGVVTEAFF.

This clonotype was seen ten or more times. The chain links TRBV29-1 to TRBJ2-3, with TRBD1 matching 7 bases. Trimming took 6 bases from V and 2 from J; bases not matched to a gene: 5. The CDR3 has 13 residues. The germline V gene has CDR1 SQVTM and CDR2 ANQGSEA. CDR3 residues: CSVQGRNTDTQYF. CDR3 nucleotides: TGCAGCGTACAGGGGCGAAACACAGATACGCAGTATTTT.

This clonotype was recorded at least ten times. The rearrangement links TRBV13 to TRBJ2-1, with TRBD2 identical over 8 bases. CDR3 size: 15 residues. J was trimmed by 2 bases and V by 1 base; bases with no gene match: 1. Germline CDR1 is PRHDT and CDR2 is FYEKMQ (reference sequence). The CDR3 loop reads CASSLVLAAYNEQFF. The CDR3, as DNA: TGTGCCAGCAGCTTAGTACTAGCGGCCTACAATGAGCAGTTCTTC.